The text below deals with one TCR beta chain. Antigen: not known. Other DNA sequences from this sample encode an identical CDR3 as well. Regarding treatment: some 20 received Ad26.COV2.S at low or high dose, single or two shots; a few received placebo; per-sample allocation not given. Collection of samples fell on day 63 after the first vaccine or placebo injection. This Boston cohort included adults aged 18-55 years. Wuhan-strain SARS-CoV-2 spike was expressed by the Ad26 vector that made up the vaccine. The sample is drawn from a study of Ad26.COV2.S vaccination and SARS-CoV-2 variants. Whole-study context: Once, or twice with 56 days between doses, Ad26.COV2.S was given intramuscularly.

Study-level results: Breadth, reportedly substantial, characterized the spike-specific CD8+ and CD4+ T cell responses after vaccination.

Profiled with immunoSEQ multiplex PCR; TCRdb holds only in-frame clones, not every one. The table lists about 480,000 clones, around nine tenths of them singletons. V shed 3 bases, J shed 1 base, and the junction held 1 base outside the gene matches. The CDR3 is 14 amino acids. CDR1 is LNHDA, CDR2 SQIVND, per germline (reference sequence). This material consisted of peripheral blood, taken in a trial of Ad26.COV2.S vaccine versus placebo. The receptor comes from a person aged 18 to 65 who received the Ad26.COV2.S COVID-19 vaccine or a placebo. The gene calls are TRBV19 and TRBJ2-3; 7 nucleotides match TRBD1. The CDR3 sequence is CASSIGQGTDTQYF. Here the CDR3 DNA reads TGTGCCAGTAGTATTGGACAGGGCACAGATACGCAGTATTTT.